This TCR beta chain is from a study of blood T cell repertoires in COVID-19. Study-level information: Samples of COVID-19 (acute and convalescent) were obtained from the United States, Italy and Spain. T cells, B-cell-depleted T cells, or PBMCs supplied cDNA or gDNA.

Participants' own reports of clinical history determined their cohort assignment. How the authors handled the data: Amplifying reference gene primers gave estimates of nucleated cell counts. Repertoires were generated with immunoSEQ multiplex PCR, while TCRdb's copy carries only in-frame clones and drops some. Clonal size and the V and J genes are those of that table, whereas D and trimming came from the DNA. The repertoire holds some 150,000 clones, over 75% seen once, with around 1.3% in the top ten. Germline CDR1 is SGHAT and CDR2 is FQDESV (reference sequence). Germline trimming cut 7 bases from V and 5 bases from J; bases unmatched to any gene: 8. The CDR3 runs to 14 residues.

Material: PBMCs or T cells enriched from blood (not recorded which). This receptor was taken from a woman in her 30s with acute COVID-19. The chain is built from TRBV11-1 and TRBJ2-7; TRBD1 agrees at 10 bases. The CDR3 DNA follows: TGTGCCAGCACCTCCACGACAGGGGGCAACGAGCAGTACTTC. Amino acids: CASTSTTGGNEQYF.